The following is a T cell receptor beta chain sequence with its context. The antigen remains undetermined. The data are from a study of blood T cells in healthy people across ages. Sample-barcoded 5' priming and a J-beta primer mix drove a second PCR of about 6 to 11 cycles. Tags on each cDNA molecule came from a template-switch adaptor with 12 random nucleotides. A minimum of 2.5 million CDR3-containing paired-end reads was obtained for each sample. TCRdb recomputed calls from the 5' RACE reads with MiXCR, one row per CDR3 protein. The table has approximately 900,000 distinct CDR3 sequences, roughly 50% seen once. Whole-study findings and limits: Per million T cells, the diversity of TCR beta decreased roughly linearly as age advanced.

The specimen sequenced was blood. The TCR was taken from a young man in good health.

The CDR3, as DNA: TGTGCCAGCAGGGGGTTTTCGAATGAAAAACTGTTTTTT. Encoded protein: CASRGFSNEKLFF. The gene calls are TRBV27 and TRBJ1-4; D unresolved. Germline V CDR1 and CDR2: MNHEY, SMNVEV (reference sequence). This CDR3 has 13 residues. Trimming removed 6 bases at V and 5 bases at J, with 10 bases between.